A single sample gave rise to the 25 T cell receptor beta chains below, sequenced in a study of metastatic and nonmetastatic thyroid tumors. The entire patient cohort was treatment-naive prior to thyroid surgery. TCRdb re-clonotyped the PCR reads through MiXCR. Seen here are roughly 16,000 clones, around 20% observed once, and the top ten hold 13%. Sequencing was done on a sample of blood. The receptors come from a female donor with papillary thyroid cancer or a benign thyroid nodule (not recorded which). Some clones in this sample may be carry-over from other donors' samples.

The sample holds a few counts of this clone. Here the CDR3 reads CASSYGGGVNEQFF. The CDR3 nucleotides read TGTGCCAGCAGTTACGGGGGAGGGGTCAATGAGCAGTTCTTC. This chain connects TRBV6-5 to TRBJ2-1, with 7 bases that match TRBD2. Looked up from germline, CDR1 is MNHEY and CDR2 is SVGAGI. The CDR3 spans 14 residues. The ends lost 2 bases at V and 6 bases at J; junction bases unmatched: 4.

By proportion, this clone is medium-sized. The rearrangement uses TRBV24-1 and TRBJ2-1; tentative D call: TRBD2 (5 bases). This CDR3 spans 14 amino acids. Germline-derived CDR1 and CDR2 are KGHDR and SFDVKD. With 4 bases removed from V and 5 bases from J, the gap between germline ends came to 11 bases. The CDR3 loop reads CATSDWENHNEQFF. CDR3 nucleotide sequence: TGTGCCACCAGTGACTGGGAGAATCACAATGAGCAGTTCTTC.

This clone has ten or more counts. The chain carries TRBV30 and TRBJ2-2; D uncertain. Germline V CDR1 and CDR2: GTSNPN, SVGIG (reference sequence). The CDR3 consists of 15 residues. The ends were cut back, 0 bases at V and 5 bases at J, with 13 bases in the middle. The chain's CDR3 is CAWSVGQAGTGELFF. CDR3 DNA: TGTGCCTGGAGTGTAGGGCAGGCAGGTACCGGGGAGCTGTTTTTT. Full variable domain (missing parts from reference TRBV30 and TRBJ2-2): SQTIHQWPATLVQPVGSPLSLECTVEGTSNPNLYWYRQAAGRGLQLLFYSVGIGQISSEVPQNLSASRPQDRQFILSSKKLLLSDSGFYLCAWSVGQAGTGELFFGEGSRLTVL.

This clone was seen ten or more times. This chain uses TRBV11-2 with TRBJ2-3; D remains ambiguous. Trimming cost V 5 bases and J 5 bases, with 8 bases left between them. The CDR3 covers 12 residues. Germline loops: CDR1 SGHAT, CDR2 FQNNGV. The CDR3 loop reads CASSPNVDTQYF. CDR3 in DNA: TGTGCCAGCAGCCCCAACGTAGATACGCAGTATTTT. Filled out from reference TRBV11-2 and TRBJ2-3, the complete variable domain reads EAGVAQSPRYKIIEKRQSVAFWCNPISGHATLYWYQQILGQGPKLLIQFQNNGVVDDSQLPKDRFSAERLKGVDSTLKIQPAKLEDSAVYLCASSPNVDTQYFGPGTRLTVL.

The chain is built from TRBV20-1 and TRBJ1-2, with D perhaps TRBD1 (5 bases). From germline, CDR1 is DFQATT and CDR2 SNEGSKA (reference sequence). The CDR3 sequence is 13 residues long. V was pared by 2 bases and J by 10 bases, with 17 bases between. CDR3 nucleotide sequence: TGCAGTGCTAGATATGGCCCTGGAGGGGTCTACACCTTC. This sequence encodes CSARYGPGGVYTF.

The rearrangement links TRBV5-1 to TRBJ2-5, with 11 bases identical to TRBD2. V shed 10 bases and J 5 bases; nucleotides not matched to a gene: 10. The CDR3 covers 14 residues. Germline lookup yields CDR1 SGHRS and CDR2 YFSETQ. The chain's CDR3 is CASLAGGPGETQYF. CDR3 DNA sequence: TGCGCCTCCTTAGCGGGGGGGCCCGGGGAGACCCAGTACTTC. The whole variable domain, filled in from reference TRBV5-1 and TRBJ2-5, reads KAGVTQTPRYLIKTRGQQVTLSCSPISGHRSVSWYQQTPGQGLQFLFEYFSETQRNKGNFPGRFSGRQFSNSRSEMNVSTLELGDSALYLCASLAGGPGETQYFGPGTRLLVL.

The chain carries TRBV7-2 and TRBJ2-7; 11 bases are a match to TRBD2. With 5 bases clipped from V and 6 bases from J, the junction kept 6 bases outside the gene matches. The germline gives CDR1 SGHTA, CDR2 FQGNSA. The CDR3 totals 14 residues. CDR3 sequence (DNA): TGTGCCAGCAGCCTACGTAGCGGGAGGGCCGAGCAGTACTTC. It encodes CASSLRSGRAEQYF.

By its share, this clone is medium-sized. The chain couples TRBV20-1 to TRBJ2-5; D may be TRBD1 (5 bases). CDR3 size: 13 residues. Germline V gives CDR1 DFQATT, CDR2 SNEGSKA (reference sequence). V was trimmed by 1 base and J by 5 bases, leaving 11 bases between them. Here the CDR3 reads CSARVPAGETQYF. The CDR3 coding sequence is TGCAGTGCTAGAGTCCCAGCAGGGGAGACCCAGTACTTC.

The V gene is TRBV19, the J gene TRBJ2-1, with 11 bases fitting TRBD1. After removal of 2 bases from V and 9 bases from J, the junction contained 9 bases not matched to a gene. The CDR3 extends over 16 amino acids. Per germline, CDR1 LNHDA and CDR2 SQIVND (reference sequence). The CDR3 region is CASSIRRTGGFVEQFF. The CDR3 DNA reads as TGTGCCAGTAGTATAAGGAGGACAGGGGGCTTTGTTGAGCAGTTCTTC.

With regard to this clone: The junction does not match germline at one end; this may be a read error. This chain connects TRBV11-2 to TRBJ2-7, with D maybe TRBD1 (6 bases). Germline CDR1 and CDR2: SGHAT and FQNNGV. This CDR3 has 16 residues. CDR3 DNA sequence: TGCGCCAGCAGCCACCAAAGCCGGGACACCGCCTACGAGCAGTGCTTC. This sequence encodes CASSHQSRDTAYEQCF.

This clone was seen repeatedly, ten times or more. The chain employs TRBV7-9 and TRBJ2-7, with a possible D match to TRBD2 (5 bases). CDR1 is SEHNR, CDR2 FQNEAQ, per germline (reference sequence). The length of the CDR3 is 15 residues. With 4 bases removed from V and 0 bases from J, the gap between germline ends came to 13 bases. In DNA form, the CDR3 reads TGTGCCAGCAGCTCACTTCGGACTGGCTCCTACGAGCAGTACTTC. The encoded protein is CASSSLRTGSYEQYF.

In its sample, this clone was seen many times. The chain is built from TRBV11-2 and TRBJ2-4; D gene uncertain. The V gene's germline CDR1 is SGHAT and CDR2 FQNNGV. The V and J ends lost 7 bases and 1 base respectively, with 11 bases between them. The CDR3 is 14 residues long. The CDR3 protein is CASTPVYAKNIQYF. CDR3 coding DNA: TGTGCCAGCACCCCCGTGTATGCCAAAAACATTCAGTACTTC.

This clone was observed many times. This chain connects TRBV19 to TRBJ2-7, with a possible D match to TRBD2 (6 bases). In germline, CDR1 is LNHDA, CDR2 SQIVND (reference sequence). CDR3 length: 15 residues. Trimming pared 6 bases from V and 4 bases from J, leaving 19 bases between. Here the CDR3 reads CASSGQLAGPYEQYF. The CDR3 DNA is TGTGCCAGTAGCGGCCAGCTCGCGGGACCTTACGAGCAGTACTTC. Variable domain in full (rest from reference TRBV19 and TRBJ2-7): DGGITQSPKYLFRKEGQNVTLSCEQNLNHDAMYWYRQDPGQGLRLIYYSQIVNDFQKGDIAEGYSVSREKKESFPLTVTSAQKNPTAFYLCASSGQLAGPYEQYFGPGTRLTVT.

This clone was detected only a few times. The chain combines TRBV25-1 with TRBJ1-6; the D gene is possibly TRBD1 (6 bases). Germline CDR1 MGHDK, CDR2 SYGVNS. V was trimmed by 3 bases and J by 7 bases, leaving 7 bases between them. The CDR3 loop spans 13 amino acids. The CDR3 DNA is TGTGCCAGCAGTGAGGGGACAAATTCACCCCTCCACTTT. Translation gives CASSEGTNSPLHF.

This clone was observed many times. J is TRBJ2-1 and V is TRBV4-2; D is unresolved. This CDR3 spans 17 amino acids. Between the trimmed V and J ends, which lost 0 bases and 0 bases, there was a span of 12 bases. Germline V gives CDR1 LGHNA, CDR2 YNFKEQ. The CDR3, as DNA: TGTGCCAGCAGCCAAGATTTGTCGGGCTTCTCCTACAATGAGCAGTTCTTC. It specifies CASSQDLSGFSYNEQFF.

This clone was detected only a few times. This CDR3 fails to terminate in the conserved phenylalanine or tryptophan, so it likely reflects a read error. This chain connects TRBV19 to TRBJ2-7; D uncertain. The V and J ends lost 3 bases and 6 bases respectively, with 9 bases between them. Per germline, CDR1 LNHDA and CDR2 SQIVND (reference sequence). This CDR3 is built from 12 residues. The CDR3 DNA reads as TGTGCCAGTAGTATCTTGGGCGCCGAGCAGTACTCC. Protein sequence: CASSILGAEQYS.

Judged by abundance, this clone is medium-sized (0.01 to 0.1%). The chain couples TRBV5-1 to TRBJ2-7; D unresolved. The CDR3 contains 14 residues. CDR1 is SGHRS, CDR2 YFSETQ, per germline. Trimming left V 0 bases short and J 4 bases short, with 11 bases between. Here the CDR3 reads CASSLGGSDYEQYF. In DNA, the CDR3 is TGCGCCAGCAGCTTGGGGGGAAGTGATTACGAGCAGTACTTC. Full variable domain (missing parts from reference TRBV5-1 and TRBJ2-7): KAGVTQTPRYLIKTRGQQVTLSCSPISGHRSVSWYQQTPGQGLQFLFEYFSETQRNKGNFPGRFSGRQFSNSRSEMNVSTLELGDSALYLCASSLGGSDYEQYFGPGTRLTVT.

This clone was seen many times. A much bigger clone sits one base away, suggesting this may be a read error. V is TRBV7-3 and J is TRBJ2-3, with D tentatively TRBD2 (5 bases). The CDR3 runs 13 residues. Germline loops: CDR1 SGHTA, CDR2 FQGTGA. The CDR3 is CVSTMDREDTQYF. The DNA for the CDR3 is TGTGTCAGCACCATGGATCGGGAAGATACGCAGTATTTT.

The sample holds many counts of this clone. This chain connects TRBV4-1 to TRBJ2-5; unclear D gene. This CDR3 region has 13 residues. CDR1 and CDR2 from the germline V gene are MGHRA and YSYEKL. V lost 0 bases and J lost 4, with 6 bases in between. The CDR3 loop is CASSQDARETQYF. In DNA form, the CDR3 reads TGCGCCAGCAGCCAAGATGCAAGAGAGACCCAGTACTTC.

The chain uses TRBV4-3 and TRBJ2-7; D is possibly TRBD2 (5 bases). V gave up 0 bases and J gave up 3 bases, with 12 bases separating them. There are 15 residues in the CDR3. The germline V gene encodes CDR1 LGHNA and CDR2 YSLEER. This CDR3 is CASSQDEGVGYEQYF. CDR3 DNA sequence: TGCGCCAGCAGCCAAGATGAGGGTGTCGGCTACGAGCAGTACTTC.

As for this clone: Here the CDR3 omits its conserved ending phenylalanine or tryptophan, so a read error is the likely source. The chain couples TRBV28 to TRBJ2-2; the D gene is possibly TRBD2 (5 bases). Germline V gene data show CDR1 as MDHEN and CDR2 as SYDVKM. The CDR3 is 13 amino acids. CDR3 protein: CASSRGITGELFL. In DNA form, the CDR3 reads TGTGCCAGCAGCCGAGGGATTACCGGGGAACTGTTTCTT.

This clone has ten or more counts. The CDR3 here is CASSLRRTRTGNNEQFF. The CDR3 region has the DNA TGTGCCAGCAGCCTACGCCGAACAAGGACAGGGAACAATGAGCAGTTCTTC. The chain carries TRBV7-8 and TRBJ2-1; TRBD1 agrees at 8 bases. CDR1 SGHVS and CDR2 FQNEAQ come from the germline V gene. CDR3 length equals 17 residues. Trimming removed 5 bases from V and 5 bases from J; junction bases left unmatched: 14.

The chain links TRBV6-1 to TRBJ1-5, with 7 nucleotides matching TRBD1. CDR1 MNHNS and CDR2 SASEGT come from the germline V gene. After removal of 6 bases from V and 7 bases from J, the junction contained 9 bases not matched to a gene. The CDR3 is 14 residues long. The CDR3: CASSHGQVGQPQHF. The DNA of the CDR3 is TGTGCCAGCAGCCACGGACAGGTCGGGCAGCCCCAGCATTTT.

This clone has ten or more counts. The identical CDR3 is also encoded by other nucleotide sequences in the sample. The chain carries TRBV5-1 and TRBJ1-4; D not resolved. Trimming stripped 0 bases from V and 4 bases from J, with 4 bases between. The CDR3 is made up of 13 amino acids. The germline V gene has CDR1 SGHRS and CDR2 YFSETQ. The CDR3 sequence: CASSLEDNEKLFF. CDR3 sequence (DNA): TGCGCCAGCAGCTTGGAAGATAATGAAAAACTGTTTTTT. Based on the CDR3 plus reference TRBV5-1 and TRBJ1-4, the full variable domain is KAGVTQTPRYLIKTRGQQVTLSCSPISGHRSVSWYQQTPGQGLQFLFEYFSETQRNKGNFPGRFSGRQFSNSRSEMNVSTLELGDSALYLCASSLEDNEKLFFGSGTQLSVL.

This clone was seen at least ten times. V usage is TRBV27 and J usage is TRBJ2-5, with D possibly TRBD1 on 5 matching bases. Germline values: CDR1 MNHEY, CDR2 SMNVEV (reference sequence). The CDR3 sequence is 15 residues long. Trimming pared 1 base from V and 0 bases from J, leaving 9 bases between. The CDR3 coding sequence is TGTGCCAGCAGTTTATATCAGGGCCACCAAGAGACCCAGTACTTC. Translation: CASSLYQGHQETQYF.